The 8 T cell receptor beta chains listed next were all sequenced from one sample in a study of blood T cell repertoires in COVID-19. Produced via immunoSEQ multiplex PCR; TCRdb's table is partial and in-frame only. The sample lists around 63,000 clones, 88% occurring once. The sequencing input was peripheral blood. These receptors were taken from a woman aged 55-70 years with acute or convalescent COVID-19.

The gene calls are TRBV7-2 and TRBJ1-4, with 11 bases matching TRBD1. The germline gives CDR1 SGHTA, CDR2 FQGNSA. V gave up 5 bases and J gave up 5 bases; unmatched junction bases: 16. The length of the CDR3 is 19 residues. CDR3 DNA: TGTGCCAGCAGCCACTCCGGGACAGGGGGGTTTTGGAGAAATGAAAAACTGTTTTTT. It yields the protein CASSHSGTGGFWRNEKLFF. The full variable domain, its missing parts supplied by reference TRBV7-2 and TRBJ1-4, is GAGVSQSPSNKVTEKGKDVELRCDPISGHTALYWYRQSLGQGLEFLIYFQGNSAPDKSGLPSDRFSAERTGGSVSTLTIQRTQQEDSAVYLCASSHSGTGGFWRNEKLFFGSGTQLSVL.

The genes are TRBV19 and TRBJ2-7, with TRBD1 identical over 7 bases. Per germline, CDR1 LNHDA and CDR2 SQIVND (reference sequence). With V trimmed by 6 bases and J by 0 bases, 11 bases remained unmatched. CDR3 length: 16 residues. CDR3 in amino acids: CASSPTHRGSSYEQYV. CDR3 DNA: TGTGCCAGTAGCCCAACACACAGGGGTAGCTCCTACGAGCAGTACGTC.

The chain recombines TRBV19 with TRBJ1-2, with D possibly TRBD1 on 5 matching bases. V lost 5 bases, J lost 7 bases, and 14 bases lay in between. CDR1 LNHDA and CDR2 SQIVND come from the germline V gene (reference sequence). The CDR3 is 13 residues long. The DNA for the CDR3 is TGTGCCAGTAGTCTACCGGGGGGTATTGGCTACACCTTC. This codes for CASSLPGGIGYTF.

There are a few counts of this clone. The chain's CDR3 is CASSYSLGLGPGPLHF. The DNA for the CDR3 is TGTGCCAGCAGTTACTCGCTCGGTTTGGGCCCTGGACCCCTCCACTTT. This rearrangement joins TRBV6-2 or TRBV6-3 to TRBJ1-6; D unclear. V lost 0 bases and J lost 12, with 18 bases in between. CDR1 and CDR2 from the germline V gene are MNHEY and SVGEGT. This CDR3 comprises 16 residues.

The V and J genes are TRBV9 and TRBJ2-1, with 9 bases fitting TRBD2. CDR1 and CDR2 (germline): SGDLS, YYNGEE. Trimming removed 0 bases from V and 4 bases from J; junction bases left unmatched: 5. CDR3 length equals 16 residues. CDR3 sequence reads: CASSVGTSATYNEQFF. The CDR3 coding sequence is TGTGCCAGCAGCGTAGGGACTAGCGCAACTTACAATGAGCAGTTCTTC.

The J gene is TRBJ2-3, the V gene TRBV5-4; 10 nucleotides match TRBD1. Germline V lookup: CDR1 SGHNT, CDR2 YYREEE (reference sequence). This CDR3 comprises 15 residues. V trimming: 1 base; J trimming: 5 bases; junction bases outside the gene matches: 4. The CDR3 DNA reads TGTGCCAGCAGCTTGAGTGGACAGGGGGAAGATACGCAGTATTTT. Protein: CASSLSGQGEDTQYF. Full variable domain (remainder filled in from reference TRBV5-4 and TRBJ2-3): ETGVTQSPTHLIKTRGQQVTLRCSSQSGHNTVSWYQQALGQGPQFIFQYYREEENGRGNFPPRFSGLQFPNYSSELNVNALELDDSALYLCASSLSGQGEDTQYFGPGTRLTVL.

The rearrangement joins TRBV7-9 to TRBJ1-3; a weak D match, TRBD1 (5 bases). The germline V gene encodes CDR1 SEHNR and CDR2 FQNEAQ (reference sequence). V lost 1 base to trimming and J lost 0 bases, with 7 bases between them. This CDR3 is 15 amino acids long. This CDR3 is CASSLEGFSGNTIYF. In nucleotides, the CDR3 is TGTGCCAGCAGCTTAGAGGGGTTCTCTGGAAACACCATATATTTT.

The chain is built from TRBV5-1 and TRBJ2-3, with D possibly matching TRBD1 (6 bases). The CDR3 sequence is 16 residues long. The V and J ends lost 1 base and 2 bases respectively, with 14 bases between them. In germline, CDR1 is SGHRS, CDR2 YFSETQ. DNA of the CDR3: TGCGCCAGCAGCTTGATTTTGGACAGTTACACAGATACGCAGTATTTT. As protein: CASSLILDSYTDTQYF.